These T cell receptor beta chains were read from a single sample in a study of cytomegalovirus exposure and HLA in healthy donors. The data were produced by immunoSEQ multiplex PCR, yet TCRdb's version contains in-frame clones alone and is incomplete. The table lists roughly 100,000 clones, around 60% of them singletons. The sequenced sample consisted of PBMCs. The receptors were sampled from a woman aged 45 to 65 in good health and CMV-seronegative. The conserved cysteine and the conserved F or W are not part of the CDR3 here.

J: TRBJ1-2; V: TRBV5-4; CDR3: AIPDSRSYGYT
J: TRBJ2-7; V: TRBV5-1; CDR3: ASSLFREGGEQY
J: TRBJ2-1; V: TRBV7-8; CDR3: ASSLPRRLAGGKSEQF
J: TRBJ2-7; V: TRBV27; CDR3: ASSLSFGTGVIAYEQY
J: TRBJ1-2; V: TRBV18; CDR3: ASSPGTGVYGYT
J: TRBJ1-3; V: TRBV10-3; CDR3: AISESGSGNTIY
J: TRBJ1-4; V: TRBV4-2; CDR3: ASSQDGRGSNEKLF
J: -; V: TRBV5-1; CDR3: ASRVAAEQY
J: TRBJ2-3; V: TRBV29-1; CDR3: SVDRETDTQY
J: TRBJ2-4; V: TRBV5-8; CDR3: ASTKQGWVNIQY
J: TRBJ2-2; V: TRBV10-3; CDR3: ATTGTGNTGELF
J: TRBJ1-2; V: TRBV13; CDR3: ASSSDGGGNGYT
J: TRBJ1-1; V: TRBV7-3; CDR3: ASSSRPGAGITEAF
J: TRBJ2-2; V: TRBV7-7; CDR3: ASSLDQVTGELF
J: TRBJ1-3; V: TRBV27; CDR3: ASRRTAGNTIY
J: TRBJ2-4; V: TRBV21-1; CDR3: ASSKATGQGFLAKNIQY
J: TRBJ2-3; V: TRBV18; CDR3: ASSQFSGGPDTQY
J: TRBJ2-4; V: TRBV28; CDR3: ASSTAGVAKNIQY
J: TRBJ2-7; V: TRBV7-2; CDR3: ASSGAGTSNSYEQY
J: TRBJ2-1; V: TRBV6-5; CDR3: ASSYWTSDYNEQF
J: TRBJ2-3; V: TRBV5-1; CDR3: ASSLEPSRSGDTDTQY
J: TRBJ2-3; V: TRBV5-4; CDR3: ASSLGLAGTSTDTQY
J: TRBJ2-7; V: TRBV7-2; CDR3: ASSLGRGQHIVYEQY
J: TRBJ2-1; V: TRBV19; CDR3: ASSLYRDTYNEQF
J: TRBJ2-2; V: TRBV4-1; CDR3: ASNNEGSGGELF
J: TRBJ2-1; V: TRBV18; CDR3: ASSPNRVSLSYNEQF
J: TRBJ2-3; V: TRBV7-9; CDR3: ASSLRADTQY
J: TRBJ2-3; V: TRBV6-4; CDR3: ASSKTTGRASTDTQY
J: TRBJ2-7; V: TRBV6-4; CDR3: ASSDFELRGRGTYEQY
J: TRBJ1-3; V: TRBV30; CDR3: EGTTDGNTIY
J: TRBJ1-5; V: TRBV18; CDR3: ASSPPAGGEGNQPQH
J: TRBJ2-3; V: TRBV6-4; CDR3: ATLTGGTDTQY
J: TRBJ2-1; V: TRBV5-6; CDR3: ASSLDFGRGGPGDEQF